Listed here are 29 T cell receptor beta chains from one sample, sequenced in a study of breast tumors, draining lymph nodes, adjacent tissues. A single record per CDR3 protein comes from TCRdb applying MiXCR to the multiplex PCR reads. The sample has 160,000 or so distinct CDR3 sequences; around 33% are singletons. The lymph nodes were axillary draining lymph nodes from breast cancer patients. Sequencing used axillary lymph node tissue. The receptor set was obtained from a female donor with breast cancer. Some clones in this sample may be carry-over from other donors' samples.

This clonotype was counted at least ten times. The chain recombines TRBV7-8 with TRBJ2-1, with a possible D match to TRBD1 (6 bases). Between the trimmed V and J ends, which lost 5 bases and 6 bases, there was a span of 17 bases. The CDR3 spans 15 residues. Germline CDR1 and CDR2: SGHVS and FQNEAQ. CDR3 protein: CASSPLTTGVNEQFF. The CDR3, as DNA: TGTGCCAGCAGCCCCCTTACGACAGGTGTCAATGAGCAGTTCTTC.

In this sample, this clonotype turned up a few times. The conserved phenylalanine or tryptophan normally closing the CDR3 is absent here, so this likely arose from a read error. The genes are TRBV19 and TRBJ2-7; 12 bases fit TRBD2. CDR1 LNHDA and CDR2 SQIVND come from the germline V gene (reference sequence). There are 16 residues in the CDR3. V lost 5 bases to trimming and J lost 2 bases; unmatched junction nucleotides: 7. The CDR3 spells CASSSRLAGETYEQYS. The CDR3 DNA is TGTGCCAGTAGTTCAAGACTAGCGGGGGAGACCTACGAGCAGTACTCC.

This clonotype was counted at least ten times. V usage is TRBV9 and J usage is TRBJ1-2, with D hard to call. The CDR3 runs 13 residues. Germline V gene sequence: CDR1 SGDLS, CDR2 YYNGEE. V was shortened by 4 bases and J by 5 bases, with 12 bases between the two germline ends. As DNA, the CDR3 is TGTGCCAGCAGCCCCCAATTTCAGTATGGCTACACCTTC. Translated: CASSPQFQYGYTF.

This clonotype came up a few times. A much larger clone differs from this one at a single base, so this may be a read error. The chain is built from TRBV12-3 or TRBV12-4 and TRBJ2-7, with 9 nucleotides matching TRBD1. The length of the CDR3 is 13 residues. Unmatched junction bases numbered 6, after V lost 3 bases and J lost 9 bases. The CDR3 nucleotides are TGTGCCAGCAGTTTCTTCGGACAGGGGTTGCAGTACTTC. Residues: CASSFFGQGLQYF.

This clonotype was seen more than once but under ten times. The DNA is left out, because the CDR3 cannot be placed on it with certainty; the CDR3 is given as TCRdb lists it. The genes are TRBV11-3 and TRBJ2-6; the listed D gene, TRBD1, was not tested against the DNA. The CDR3 length equals 16 residues, ends included. Germline V gives CDR1 SGHNT, CDR2 YENEEA. The CDR3 loop is CASSLEGQGGWLHLRF.

V and J are TRBV20-1 and TRBJ2-1, with TRBD2 identical over 10 bases. Germline-derived CDR1 and CDR2 are DFQATT and SNEGSKA (reference sequence). This CDR3 has 18 residues. J was trimmed by 0 bases and V by 6 bases; bases with no gene match: 14. The CDR3 DNA reads as TGCAGTGCCAGTAGTATCCTCCCTAGCGGGAGCTCCTACAATGAGCAGTTCTTC. Its protein is CSASSILPSGSSYNEQFF.

In the case of this clonotype: One junction end does not reproduce the germline sequence, and a read error may be involved. V and J are TRBV29-1 and TRBJ2-1; 7 nucleotides agree with TRBD2. The germline CDR1 and CDR2 sequences are SQVTM and ANQGSEA. This CDR3 comprises 13 residues. The CDR3 loop reads CSVAGGSGNEQFF. CDR3 DNA: TGCAGCGTTGCGGGGGGATCCGGCAATGAACAGTTCTTC.

This clonotype was counted a few times. The chain has TRBV29-1 and TRBJ2-3; D unclear. The CDR3 runs 14 residues. Germline lookup yields CDR1 SQVTM and CDR2 ANQGSEA. Trimming pared 6 bases from V and 0 bases from J, leaving 13 bases between. In DNA, the CDR3 is TGCAGCGTCATTGGTTGGATTAGCACAGATACGCAGTATTTT. Amino acids: CSVIGWISTDTQYF.

This clonotype was recorded many times. CDR3: CASSRGQGTNYGYTF. The CDR3 coding sequence is TGTGCCAGCAGCCGTGGACAGGGCACTAACTATGGCTACACCTTC. The chain combines TRBV3-1 with TRBJ1-2; 8 bases line up with TRBD1. The length of the CDR3 is 15 residues. Trimming at V came to 4 bases and at J to 0 bases, leaving 4 bases not matched to a gene. Germline lookup yields CDR1 LGHDT and CDR2 YNNKEL (reference sequence).

CDR3 DNA: TGCAGTGCTAGTGGACAGGGAAAAGGAAAACTGTTTTTT. Its translation is CSASGQGKGKLFF. The chain recombines TRBV20-1 with TRBJ1-4; 8 nucleotides agree with TRBD1. The CDR3 runs 13 residues. J gave up 10 bases and V 3 bases, and 7 bases lay outside the gene matches. Germline V gives CDR1 DFQATT, CDR2 SNEGSKA (reference sequence).

The chain joins TRBV29-1 to TRBJ1-2; D call uncertain. The CDR3 has 11 residues. Germline V gene lookup returns CDR1 SQVTM and CDR2 ANQGSEA. With 3 bases removed from V and 2 bases from J, the gap between germline ends came to 4 bases. The CDR3 DNA follows: TGCAGCGTTGACAGGAACTATGGCTACACCTTC. This gives the protein CSVDRNYGYTF.

This clonotype was counted many times. This rearrangement joins TRBV20-1 to TRBJ2-7; D unclear. The CDR3 is made up of 15 amino acids. From germline, CDR1 is DFQATT and CDR2 SNEGSKA (reference sequence). The ends were cut back, 3 bases at V and 4 bases at J, with 19 bases in the middle. This chain's CDR3 is CSARERIGSEYEQYF. The CDR3 DNA reads TGCAGTGCTAGGGAAAGAATCGGTAGTGAGTACGAGCAGTACTTC.

This clonotype occurred many times. The genes are TRBV5-1 and TRBJ2-1, with a possible D match to TRBD2 (5 bases). The CDR3 runs to 13 residues. Germline V gene sequence: CDR1 SGHRS, CDR2 YFSETQ. The ends were cut back, 4 bases at V and 6 bases at J, with 11 bases in the middle. CDR3 bases: TGCGCCAGCAGCCCGTTCGGGATCAATGAGCAGTTCTTC. Protein sequence: CASSPFGINEQFF.

With regard to this clonotype: The conserved final phenylalanine or tryptophan is absent from the CDR3, which likely points to a read error. The chain links TRBV5-1 to TRBJ2-2; D possibly uses TRBD1 or TRBD2 (6 bases each). The CDR3 sequence is 16 residues long. Trimming shortened V by 4 bases and J by 0 bases, and 13 bases separated the two germline ends. CDR1 SGHRS and CDR2 YFSETQ come from the germline V gene. CDR3 in DNA: TGCGCCAGCAGCCCGGGGGCGGGGTCGAACACCGGGGAGCTGTTTTCT. Protein: CASSPGAGSNTGELFS.

This clonotype was counted ten times or more. The V gene is TRBV2, the J gene TRBJ2-7; 8 bases are shared with TRBD2. Germline V gene data show CDR1 as SNHLY and CDR2 as FYNNEI. With 5 bases clipped from V and 4 bases from J, the junction kept 7 bases outside the gene matches. The CDR3 is 14 residues long. As DNA, the CDR3 is TGTGCCAGCAGTCGTGGACTAGCAGTTTACGAGCAGTACTTC. Protein: CASSRGLAVYEQYF.

The V and J genes are TRBV7-9 and TRBJ2-3; 9 nucleotides line up with TRBD1. From germline, CDR1 is SEHNR and CDR2 FQNEAQ (reference sequence). V was clipped by 6 bases and J by 2 bases; unmatched bases: 6. The length of the CDR3 is 15 residues. The DNA of the CDR3 is TGTGCCAGCAGAGCCCGGGACAGGGACACAGATACGCAGTATTTT. It encodes CASRARDRDTDTQYF.

The V call is TRBV6-1, the J call TRBJ2-7, with TRBD1 identical over 11 bases. J was trimmed by 4 bases and V by 9 bases; bases with no gene match: 14. The V gene's germline CDR1 is MNHNS and CDR2 SASEGT. CDR3 length: 16 residues. The CDR3 region is CASTTLGQGAHYEQYF. CDR3 in DNA: TGTGCCAGTACGACCCTAGGACAGGGGGCGCATTACGAGCAGTACTTC.

This clonotype was seen many times. V usage is TRBV10-3 and J usage is TRBJ2-3, with 7 bases identical to TRBD2. V gave up 5 bases and J gave up 0 bases; unmatched junction bases: 11. The germline V gene encodes CDR1 ENHRY and CDR2 SYGVKD. The CDR3 contains 17 residues. CDR3 in DNA: TGTGCCATCAGTCCCTGGCCCCTAGCGGATAGCACAGATACGCAGTATTTT. Translated, it gives CAISPWPLADSTDTQYF.

This clonotype has just one count. The chain recombines TRBV9 with TRBJ2-5; TRBD2 aligns across 7 bases. Germline V CDR1 and CDR2: SGDLS, YYNGEE. The CDR3 sequence is 18 residues long. Trimming removed 3 bases from V and 0 bases from J; junction bases left unmatched: 14. The CDR3 nucleotides read TGTGCCAGCAGCGCCGAGGGGTCCGGGAGGATGTACCAAGAGACCCAGTACTTC. This translates into CASSAEGSGRMYQETQYF.

This clonotype was found many times. This rearrangement joins TRBV10-1 to TRBJ2-3; unclear D gene. V was cut by 1 base and J by 4 bases, with 6 bases left in between. CDR3 length: 13 residues. CDR1 and CDR2 from the germline V gene are WNHNN and SYGVQD (reference sequence). The CDR3 DNA is TGCGCCAGCAGTGAGTACGTAGCAGATACGCAGTATTTT. This encodes CASSEYVADTQYF.

This chain uses TRBV7-9 with TRBJ2-2; D gene ambiguous. The CDR3 spans 14 residues. Trimming removed 1 base from V and 8 bases from J, with 11 bases in between. The germline V gene encodes CDR1 SEHNR and CDR2 FQNEAQ (reference sequence). Here the CDR3 reads CASSLVSGQGELFF. The DNA of the CDR3 is TGTGCCAGCAGCTTAGTCAGTGGGCAGGGGGAGCTGTTTTTT.

The table lists this clonotype with many counts. J is TRBJ2-2 and V is TRBV28; D is tentatively TRBD1 or TRBD2 (5 bases each). Trimming took 3 bases from V and 5 from J, leaving 13 bases between them. CDR1 MDHEN and CDR2 SYDVKM come from the germline V gene. CDR3 length: 15 residues. Written as DNA, the CDR3 is TGTGCCAGCAGTTTGAGGGGAATCGGTACCGGGGAGCTGTTTTTT. This translates into CASSLRGIGTGELFF.

This clonotype was detected ten times or more. The J gene is TRBJ2-3, the V gene TRBV4-1, with TRBD1 as a possible D gene (6 bases). This CDR3 is built from 16 residues. Between the trimmed V and J ends, which lost 1 base and 3 bases, there was a span of 14 bases. Germline CDR1 reads MGHRA; CDR2 reads YSYEKL. CDR3 sequence reads: CASSQGSTGRTDTQYF. The CDR3 DNA sequence: TGCGCCAGCAGCCAAGGTTCGACAGGACGGACAGATACGCAGTATTTT.

This clonotype was observed at least ten times. This chain connects TRBV2 to TRBJ2-3; D might be TRBD1 (6 bases). V was cut by 6 bases and J by 7 bases, with 14 bases left in between. CDR3 length: 13 residues. CDR1 and CDR2 from the germline V gene are SNHLY and FYNNEI. In DNA form, the CDR3 reads TGTGCCAGCAGGGGGGACATCCTCAATACGCAGTATTTT. Translation: CASRGDILNTQYF.

V and J are TRBV2 and TRBJ2-3, with 13 bases aligning to TRBD2. V was pared by 6 bases and J by 4 bases, with 7 bases of the junction left unmatched. This CDR3 region has 16 residues. Germline loops: CDR1 SNHLY, CDR2 FYNNEI. CDR3 in DNA: TGTGCCAGCAGGGCGACTAGCGGGAGGATTTCAGATACGCAGTATTTT. Encoded protein: CASRATSGRISDTQYF. Complete variable domain (other parts from reference TRBV2 and TRBJ2-3): EPEVTQTPSHQVTQMGQEVILRCVPISNHLYFYWYRQILGQKVEFLVSFYNNEISEKSEIFDDQFSVERPDGSNFTLKIRSTKLEDSAMYFCASRATSGRISDTQYFGPGTRLTVL.

The table lists this clonotype with many counts. The chain links TRBV6-2 or TRBV6-3 to TRBJ1-6, with D uncertain. Germline loops: CDR1 MNHEY, CDR2 SVGEGT. The length of the CDR3 is 13 residues. Trimming shortened V by 2 bases and J by 10 bases, and 9 bases separated the two germline ends. CDR3 in amino acids: CASSYRVRSPLHF. In nucleotides, the CDR3 is TGTGCCAGCAGTTACAGGGTACGATCACCCCTCCACTTT.

This clonotype occurred a few times. A much larger clone lies one base from this, so it may be a read error. CDR3 loop: CASSLIYRVDSTDPQYF. For the CDR3, the DNA is TGTGCCAGCAGCTTAATTTATCGGGTTGATAGCACAGATCCGCAGTATTTT. The gene calls are TRBV7-8 and TRBJ2-3; D is uncertain. The CDR3 spans 17 residues. CDR1 is SGHVS and CDR2 is FQNEAQ in the germline V gene. Full variable domain (outside the CDR3, taken from reference TRBV7-8 and TRBJ2-3): GAGVSQSPRYKVAKRGQDVALRCDPISGHVSLFWYQQALGQGPEFLTYFQNEAQLDKSGLPSDRFFAERPEGSVSTLKIQRTQQEDSAVYLCASSLIYRVDSTDPQYFGPGTRLTVL.

Notes on this clonotype: The CDR3 ends on some other residue instead of the conserved phenylalanine or tryptophan, so this is likely a read error. The V gene is TRBV6-2 or TRBV6-3, the J gene TRBJ2-3, with D perhaps being TRBD1 or TRBD2 (5 bases each). In germline, CDR1 is MNHEY, CDR2 SVGEGT. The CDR3 has 16 residues. The CDR3 protein is CASSHSRGGSTDTQYS. The CDR3 nucleotides read TGTGCCAGCAGTCACTCGAGGGGCGGTAGCACAGATACGCAGTATTCT.

This clonotype was seen at least ten times. A much larger clone lies one base from this, so it may be a read error. The chain carries TRBV9 and TRBJ1-6; D perhaps matches TRBD1 (6 bases). CDR1 and CDR2 (germline): SGDLS, YYNGEE. The CDR3 length is 15 residues. The CDR3 bases are TGTGCCAGCAGCCAGGACAGCCTCTATAATTCACCCCCCCACTTT. It codes for CASSQDSLYNSPPHF.